This T cell receptor beta chain was observed in a study of OX40 agonist ivuxolimab in advanced cancers. This table comes from immunoSEQ multiplex PCR, and its TCRdb copy is limited to in-frame clones, with some not included. The sample includes tens of thousands of clones, roughly 78% of them seen just once. Regarding this clone: Its cognate antigen is unknown.

Patients were ruled out by autoimmune disease history or systemic immunosuppression. Study-level findings and limits: Partial responders at 0.1-3.0 mg/kg had among the lowest clonal expansion.

Unmatched junction bases numbered 9, after V lost 6 bases and J lost 0 bases. The germline V gene has CDR1 MNHEY and CDR2 SMNVEV (reference sequence). The CDR3 spans 16 residues. Sequences were derived from CD4+ or CD8+ T cells sorted from blood, sampled in a trial of the OX40 agonist ivuxolimab. The source of this sequence is an adult with an advanced solid tumor such as melanoma, head and neck, liver or kidney cancer. The genes are TRBV27 and TRBJ2-3; 7 bases are a match to TRBD1. CDR3: CASSWGTASSTDTQYF. In DNA, the CDR3 is TGTGCCAGCAGCTGGGGGACAGCGTCTAGCACAGATACGCAGTATTTT.